This TCR beta chain was sequenced in a study of molecular identifiers for immune sequencing clone quantification (dated by TCRdb to 2017 to 2018). General notes on the study: For a replicate experiment, RNA from around 20,000 or 100,000 naive CD8 T cells was divided into five aliquots, of which four were sequenced. The study was a methods study using CD8 T cells to benchmark molecular-identifier clustering-based TCR repertoire sequencing (MIDCIRS) and TCR RNA copy counting. Study-wide conclusions, independent of this receptor: Spiked-in Jurkat TCR RNA (approximately 9 copies' worth), which is not part of the donor repertoire, was contained in the naive libraries. A single cell's worth of spiked-in Jurkat TCR RNA was reported detectable even among approximately 930,000 naive CD8 T cells. Without barcode sub-clustering, chimeric consensus sequences inflated TCR diversity; chimeras reached as high as 47%. Highly expanded clone sizes could be underestimated if identical TCR molecules share a barcode. Modeling gave about three recovered TCR RNA copies per cell versus 9.5 to 10 by digital PCR, implying approximately 30% capture efficiency. In CMV-specific effector cells, clones with more than 20 RNA copies accounted for over 97% of molecules, whereas in naive cells such clones accounted for under 1%.

Naive CD8 T cell libraries were made from roughly 21,000 to 960,000 sorted cells using 10%, 30% or 50% of purified RNA. Naive CD8 T cells, defined as CD8+CD4-CCR7+CD45RA+, were FACS-sorted into RLT Plus buffer on a BD FACSAria II. To test detection sensitivity, Jurkat RNA equivalent to ten TCR copies was spiked into samples of about 19,000-1,000,000 naive CD8 T cells. CD8 T cells were enriched with RosetteSep CD8+ T Cell Enrichment Cocktail and Ficoll-Paque, followed by ACK red cell lysis. Sequences LGHNA (CDR1) and YSLEER (CDR2) are obtained from the germline V gene. The germline V and J ends show losses of 4 bases and 6 bases respectively, and no gene match explains 2 bases of the junction. The CDR3 holds 13 amino acids from the cysteine to the phenylalanine. The kept DNA is CDR3 alone, 39 bases in frame from the first base. The library was prepared using PCR. Reads for this sample came from an Illumina HiSeq 4000. Bulk TCR libraries were generated as previously described, with the TCR primers listed in Table S5 used. Purification of total RNA was performed with the Qiagen AllPrep DNA/RNA kit. Before analysis, reads from multiple sequencing runs of the same library were pooled. From the authors' description of their analysis: Only reads with exact TCR constant sequence were kept, trimmed to 150 nt, and grouped by their 12-nt molecular barcodes. Reads within each barcode group were sub-clustered using a 15% Levenshtein threshold, and quality-weighted consensus sequences were constructed for each RNA molecule. Non-functional sequences were excluded, and lower-count sequences lying one edit away from another sequence were also excluded. Based on fitting two negative binomial distributions, any barcode sub-cluster with under 20% of the maximum read count was discarded. The public reads were reanalyzed by TCRdb: fastp trimming at Q25, MiXCR alignment, in-frame beta chains only. Here each entry gathers all rows of one CDR3 protein and keeps the most common genes and DNA. TCRdb's processing, not the study's, gives the V and J calls here. For this sample there are about 100,000 distinct CDR3 sequences; under 25% appear just once. The ten biggest clones cover 0.85% to 1.2% of the sample.

The table lists this clonotype with a few counts. Its recognized antigen is unknown. A read error may be the cause here, since a much bigger clone is one base away. This chain is built from TRBV4-3 and TRBJ1-5; 8 middle bases align to TRBD1. Sequenced sample: naive CD8+ T cells from blood, with Jurkat cell RNA spiked in. Interpreted using the paper, the cell subset or site label stands for: FACS-sorted CD8+CD4-CCR7+CD45RA+ naive T cells. This clonotype was sampled from a human donor in good health. Some libraries in this study had Jurkat cell RNA spiked in. CDR3 sequence: CASSRTGFQPQHF. The DNA sequence is as follows: TGCGCCAGCAGCCGGACAGGGTTTCAGCCCCAGCATTTT.